This T cell receptor (beta chain) was sequenced during a study of CD8 T cells in Susac syndrome. This CDR3 is built from 15 residues. Germline-derived CDR1 and CDR2 are MGHDK and SYGVNS. The V end was cut by 2 bases, the J end by 4 bases, with 12 bases between. RNA, at about 0.45 to 1 ug, was reverse transcribed with random hexamers. Each CDR3 protein is one row after TCRdb ran MiXCR on the immunoSEQ multiplex PCR reads. The sample consists of about 150,000 distinct CDR3 sequences, about 94% of them appearing once. Sequenced material: CD8+ T cells from PBMCs. V gene TRBV25-1 combines with J gene TRBJ2-1; a possible D gene is TRBD1 (6 bases). The sequence was collected from a human donor with multiple sclerosis. The DNA of the CDR3 is TGTGCCAGCAGTGAAATCGGACAGAGTTACAATGAGCAGTTCTTC. Its translation: CASSEIGQSYNEQFF. Filled out from reference TRBV25-1 and TRBJ2-1, the complete variable domain reads EADIYQTPRYLVIGTGKKITLECSQTMGHDKMYWYQQDPGMELHLIHYSYGVNSTEKGDLSSESTVSRIRTEHFPLTLESARPSHTSQYLCASSEIGQSYNEQFFGPGTRLTVL.